The clone carrying this T cell receptor beta chain was seen repeatedly, ten times or more. The data stem from a study of Graves' ophthalmopathy and Graves' hyperthyroidism. The diagnosis was founded upon clinical symptoms, serum thyroxine, TRAb, thyroid ultrasound and orbital computed tomography. The authors amplified TCR beta CDR3 regions from RNA transcripts. An opening RT-PCR round employed HTBI primers and preceded a second-round multiplex PCR. TCRdb passed the multiplex PCR reads through MiXCR, listing each CDR3 protein once. Of approximately 700,000 distinct CDR3 sequences in the sample, 35% to 45% were seen once. The clonotype was recovered from an adult man with Graves' ophthalmopathy. The sample taken for sequencing was peripheral blood.

CDR3 sequence: CASSGAGQGDYEQYF. The CDR3 bases are TGTGCCAGCAGTGGCGCGGGACAGGGGGACTACGAGCAGTACTTC. J is TRBJ2-7 and V is TRBV6-6; TRBD1 matches 11 bases. With 5 bases clipped from V and 3 bases from J, the junction kept 6 bases outside the gene matches. There are 15 residues in the CDR3. Germline V gene lookup returns CDR1 MNHNY and CDR2 SVGAGI (reference sequence).